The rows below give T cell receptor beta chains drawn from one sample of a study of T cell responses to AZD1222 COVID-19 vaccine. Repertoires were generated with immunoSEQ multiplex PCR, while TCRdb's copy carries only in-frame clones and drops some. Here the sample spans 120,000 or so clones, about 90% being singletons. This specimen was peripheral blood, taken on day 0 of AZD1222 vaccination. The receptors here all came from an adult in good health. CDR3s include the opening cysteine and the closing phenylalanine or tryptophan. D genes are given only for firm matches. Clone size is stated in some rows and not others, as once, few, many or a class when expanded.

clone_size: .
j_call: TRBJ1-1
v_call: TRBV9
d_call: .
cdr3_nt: TGTGCCAGCAGCGTGACCGGGCTCCAGGGCACTGAAGCTTTCTTT
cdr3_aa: CASSVTGLQGTEAFF

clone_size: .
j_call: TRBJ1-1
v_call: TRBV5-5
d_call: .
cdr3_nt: TGTGCCAGCAGCTTGGTAGGGGGAATGAACACTGAAGCTTTCTTT
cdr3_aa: CASSLVGGMNTEAFF

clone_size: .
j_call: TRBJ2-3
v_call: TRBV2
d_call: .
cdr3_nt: TGTGCCAGCAGGCATTCCCTACTATCAGTAGCAGATACGCAGTATTTT
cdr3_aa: CASRHSLLSVADTQYF

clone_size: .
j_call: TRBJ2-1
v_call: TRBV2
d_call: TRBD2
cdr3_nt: TGTGCCGGACTAGCGGGGACCTACAATGAGCAGTTCTTC
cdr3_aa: CAGLAGTYNEQFF

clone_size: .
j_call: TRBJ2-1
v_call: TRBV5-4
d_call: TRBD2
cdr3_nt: TGTGCCAGCAGTCGGACTAGCGGGGGGGATCACAATGAGCAGTTCTTC
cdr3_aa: CASSRTSGGDHNEQFF

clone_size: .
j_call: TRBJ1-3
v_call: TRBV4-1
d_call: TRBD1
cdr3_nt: TGCGCCAGCAGCCGAGACAGGGGCATTGGAAACACCATATATTTT
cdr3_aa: CASSRDRGIGNTIYF

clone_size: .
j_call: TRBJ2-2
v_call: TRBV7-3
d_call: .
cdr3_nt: TGTGCCAGCAGCTCCCTTGGCGGGGAGCTGTTTTTT
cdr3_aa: CASSSLGGELFF

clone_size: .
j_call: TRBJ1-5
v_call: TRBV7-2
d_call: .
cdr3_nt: TGTGCCAGCAGCTTACGCTGGGGGGGCGCGGTTGAAGAGCCCCAGCATTTT
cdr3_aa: CASSLRWGGAVEEPQHF

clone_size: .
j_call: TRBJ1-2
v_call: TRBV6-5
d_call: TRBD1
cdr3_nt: TGTGCCAGCAGCCCCTTGACAGGGAATCAAGGCTACACCTTC
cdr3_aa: CASSPLTGNQGYTF

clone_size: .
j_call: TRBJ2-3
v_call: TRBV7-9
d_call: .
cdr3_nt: TGTGCCAGCAGTCCTACAGAAAAATTAAACACAGATACGCAGTATTTT
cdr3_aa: CASSPTEKLNTDTQYF

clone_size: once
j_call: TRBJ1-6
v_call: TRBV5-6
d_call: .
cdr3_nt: TGTGCCAGCAGCGGACGGACCCCAGTCACTTCACCCCTCCACTTT
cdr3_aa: CASSGRTPVTSPLHF

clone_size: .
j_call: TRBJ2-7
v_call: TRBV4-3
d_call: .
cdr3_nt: TGCGCCAGCAGCCAAGTACCAGGGTCATCCCACGAGCAGTACTTC
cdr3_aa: CASSQVPGSSHEQYF

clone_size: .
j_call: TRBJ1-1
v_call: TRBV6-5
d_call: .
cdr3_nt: TGTGCCAGCAACAGCAGGGGAGGCACTGAAGCTTTCTTT
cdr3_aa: CASNSRGGTEAFF

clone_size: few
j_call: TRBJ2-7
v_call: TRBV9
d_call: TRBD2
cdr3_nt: TGTGCCAGCAGTACGGCGGGGGGTCTTTCCTACGAGCAGTACTTC
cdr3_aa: CASSTAGGLSYEQYF

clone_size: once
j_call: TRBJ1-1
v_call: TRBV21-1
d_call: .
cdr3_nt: TGTGCCAGCAGCCCCTTCGGCGGGTTAGGGACTGAAGCTTTCTTT
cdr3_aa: CASSPFGGLGTEAFF

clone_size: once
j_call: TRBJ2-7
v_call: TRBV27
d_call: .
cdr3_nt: TGTGCCAGCAGCCGAGTGGGCAGGCGCGAGCAGTACTTC
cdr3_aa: CASSRVGRREQYF

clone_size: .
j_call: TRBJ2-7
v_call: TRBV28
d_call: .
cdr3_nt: TGTGCCAGCTGGTCGGCCTACGAGCAGTACTTC
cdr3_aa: CASWSAYEQYF

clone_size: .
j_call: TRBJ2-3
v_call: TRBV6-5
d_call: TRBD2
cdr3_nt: TGTGCCAGCAGTAAACTAGCGGAGCGCACAGATACGCAGTATTTT
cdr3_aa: CASSKLAERTDTQYF

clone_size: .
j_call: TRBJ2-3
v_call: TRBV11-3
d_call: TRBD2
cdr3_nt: TGTGCCAGCAGCTTTAGGAGCGGGAGTACAGATACGCAGTATTTT
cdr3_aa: CASSFRSGSTDTQYF

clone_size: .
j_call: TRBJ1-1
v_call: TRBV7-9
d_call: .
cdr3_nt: TGTGCCAGCAGCTTAGCAGGGGCCACTGAAGCTTTCTTT
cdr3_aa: CASSLAGATEAFF

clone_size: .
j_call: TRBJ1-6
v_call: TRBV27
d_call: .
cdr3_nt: TGTGCCAGCAGTTCCGCGACGGATAGCTCCTATAATTCACCCCTCCACTTT
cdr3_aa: CASSSATDSSYNSPLHF

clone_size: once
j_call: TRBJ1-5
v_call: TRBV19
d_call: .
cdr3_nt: TGTGCCAGTAGTCAGATCAATCAGCCCCAGCATTTT
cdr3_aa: CASSQINQPQHF

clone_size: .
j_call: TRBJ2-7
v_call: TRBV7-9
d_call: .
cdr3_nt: TGTGCCAGCAGCTCCCAACAGGGGGAGGGCCTTCAGTACTTC
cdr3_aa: CASSSQQGEGLQYF

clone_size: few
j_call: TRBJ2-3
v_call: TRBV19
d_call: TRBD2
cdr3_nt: TGTGCCAGTAGTACCATAGCGGGGTCCACAGATACGCAGTATTTT
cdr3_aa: CASSTIAGSTDTQYF

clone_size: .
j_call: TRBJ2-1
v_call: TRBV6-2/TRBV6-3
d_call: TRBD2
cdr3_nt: TGTGCCAGCAGCTCCCTAGCGGGGCTGTACAATGAGCAGTTCTTC
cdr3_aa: CASSSLAGLYNEQFF

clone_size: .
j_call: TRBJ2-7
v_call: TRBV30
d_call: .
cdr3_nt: TGTGCCTGGAGTCCCATTTCGGGGACCCCCCTACGGGAGCAGTACTTC
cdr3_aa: CAWSPISGTPLREQYF

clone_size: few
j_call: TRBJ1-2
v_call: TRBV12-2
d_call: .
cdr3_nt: TGTGCAAGTCGCTTAGGACAGGGCGACGACTATGGCTACACCTTC
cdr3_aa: CASRLGQGDDYGYTF

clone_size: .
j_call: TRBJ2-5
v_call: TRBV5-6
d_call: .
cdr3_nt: TGTGCCAGCAGCTTCGGGGGCCAGGAGACCCAGTACTTC
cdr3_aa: CASSFGGQETQYF

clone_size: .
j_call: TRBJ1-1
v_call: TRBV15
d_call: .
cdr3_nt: TGTGCCACCAGCAGAGCTGGGGGGTCGAACACTGAAGCTTTCTTT
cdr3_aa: CATSRAGGSNTEAFF

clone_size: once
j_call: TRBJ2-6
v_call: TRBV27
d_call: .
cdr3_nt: TGTGCCAGCAGTTTGTTCAGGGGCGCTGGGGCCAACGTCCTGACTTTC
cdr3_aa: CASSLFRGAGANVLTF

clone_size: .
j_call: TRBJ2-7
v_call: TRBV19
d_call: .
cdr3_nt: TGTGCCAGTAGTATCCCACCTACCTACGAGCAGTACTTC
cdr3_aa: CASSIPPTYEQYF

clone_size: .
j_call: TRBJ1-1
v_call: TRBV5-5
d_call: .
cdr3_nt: TGTGCCAGCAGCTTGGGGGTAGGCACTGAAGCTTTCTTT
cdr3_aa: CASSLGVGTEAFF

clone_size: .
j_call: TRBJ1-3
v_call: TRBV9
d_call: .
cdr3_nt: TGTGCCAGCAGCGCCGGGGGAAGGGCTGGAAACACCATATATTTT
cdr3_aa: CASSAGGRAGNTIYF

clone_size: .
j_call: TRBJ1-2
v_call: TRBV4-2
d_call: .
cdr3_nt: TGTGCCAGCAGCCAACCAGATACTACGACTAACTATGGCTACACCTTC
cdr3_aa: CASSQPDTTTNYGYTF

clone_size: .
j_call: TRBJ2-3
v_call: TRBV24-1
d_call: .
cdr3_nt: TGTGCCACCAGTGATTTTCGGGGGGCGGATACGCAGTATTTT
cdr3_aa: CATSDFRGADTQYF

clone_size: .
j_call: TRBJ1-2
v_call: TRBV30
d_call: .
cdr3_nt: TGTGCCTGGAGTGGTACGCGGGGAGACTATGGCTACACCTTC
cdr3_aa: CAWSGTRGDYGYTF

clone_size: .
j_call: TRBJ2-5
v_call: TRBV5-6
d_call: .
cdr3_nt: TGTGCCAGCAGCTTGGTCGACATTCAAGAGACCCAGTACTTC
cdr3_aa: CASSLVDIQETQYF

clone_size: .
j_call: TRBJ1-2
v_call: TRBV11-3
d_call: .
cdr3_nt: TGTGCCAGCAGCCCCGGACTCCGGAAAGGCTACACCTTC
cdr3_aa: CASSPGLRKGYTF

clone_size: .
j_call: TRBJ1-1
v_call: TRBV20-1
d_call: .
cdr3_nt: TGCAGTACCGGGGTGAACACTGAAGCTTTCTTT
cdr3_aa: CSTGVNTEAFF

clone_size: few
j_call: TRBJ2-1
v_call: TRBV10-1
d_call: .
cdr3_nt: TGCGCCAGCAGTCTGTGGGTAGCGGATCTCAACAATGAGCAGTTCTTC
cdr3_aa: CASSLWVADLNNEQFF

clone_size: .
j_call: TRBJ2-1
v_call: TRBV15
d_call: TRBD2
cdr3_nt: TGTGCCACCAGCAGAGATAGGGCTAGCGGGAGGGTTGAGCAGTTCTTC
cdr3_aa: CATSRDRASGRVEQFF

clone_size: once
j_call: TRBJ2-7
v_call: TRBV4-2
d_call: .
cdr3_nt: TGTGCCAGCAGCCAAGACGTCAGGGCCGAGCAGTACTTC
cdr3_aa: CASSQDVRAEQYF

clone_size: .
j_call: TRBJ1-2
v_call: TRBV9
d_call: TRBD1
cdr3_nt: TGTGCCAGCAGCCAAGGGACAGGTGCTAACTATGGCTACACCTTC
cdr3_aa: CASSQGTGANYGYTF

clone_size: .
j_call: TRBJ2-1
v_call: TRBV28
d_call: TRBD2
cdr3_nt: TGTGCCAGCAGTTCTACGACTAGCGGGATGATCTTC
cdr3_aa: CASSSTTSGMIF

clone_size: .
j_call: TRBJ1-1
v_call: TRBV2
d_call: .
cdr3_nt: TGTGCCAGCAGGACAGTAACCATGAACACTGAAGCTTTCTTT
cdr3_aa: CASRTVTMNTEAFF

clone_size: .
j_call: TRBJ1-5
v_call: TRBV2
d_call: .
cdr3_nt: TGTGCCAGCGGGGAGGATAGCAATCAGCCCCAGCATTTT
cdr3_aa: CASGEDSNQPQHF

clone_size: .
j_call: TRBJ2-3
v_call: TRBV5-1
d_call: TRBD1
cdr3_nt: TGCGCCAGCAGCCCTCTACAGGGGACGGACACAGATACGCAGTATTTT
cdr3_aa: CASSPLQGTDTDTQYF

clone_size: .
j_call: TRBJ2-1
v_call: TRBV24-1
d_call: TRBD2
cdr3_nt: TGTGCCACCAGTGAAACTAGCGGGAGGGCCACGTACAATGAGCAGTTCTTC
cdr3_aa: CATSETSGRATYNEQFF

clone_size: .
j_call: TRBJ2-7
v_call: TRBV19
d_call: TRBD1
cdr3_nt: TGTGCCAGTAGTGCGACAGGGACCTTAAACTACGAGCAGTACTTC
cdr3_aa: CASSATGTLNYEQYF

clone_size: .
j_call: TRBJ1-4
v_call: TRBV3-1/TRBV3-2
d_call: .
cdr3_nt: TGTGCCAGCAGCCAAGATGTAGGCAGAATTAATGAAAAACTGTTTTTT
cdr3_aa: CASSQDVGRINEKLFF

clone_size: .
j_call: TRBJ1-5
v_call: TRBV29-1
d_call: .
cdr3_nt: TGCAGCGTTGAGGTAGGAGGCAATCAGCCCCAGCATTTT
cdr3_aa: CSVEVGGNQPQHF

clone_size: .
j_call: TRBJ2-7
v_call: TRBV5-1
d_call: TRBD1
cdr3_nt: TGCGCCAGCAGCTTGGCCGTAGGGACAGGGTCCTACGAGCAGTACTTC
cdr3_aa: CASSLAVGTGSYEQYF

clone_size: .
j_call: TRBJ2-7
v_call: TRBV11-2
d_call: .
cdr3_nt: TGTGCCAGCAGCCTAATGACTGGACCCTACGAGCAGTACTTC
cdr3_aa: CASSLMTGPYEQYF

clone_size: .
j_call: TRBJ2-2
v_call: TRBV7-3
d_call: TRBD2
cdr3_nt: TGTGCCAGCAGCCCCCTAACGGGGCGGGGGGGCGCCGGGGAGCTGTTTTTT
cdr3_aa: CASSPLTGRGGAGELFF

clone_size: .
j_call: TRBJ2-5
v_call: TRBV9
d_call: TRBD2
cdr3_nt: TGTGCCAGCAGCGTAGGCGGGGGACCCCAAGAGACCCAGTACTTC
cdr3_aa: CASSVGGGPQETQYF

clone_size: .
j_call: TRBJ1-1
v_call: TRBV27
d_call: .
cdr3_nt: TGTGCCAGCACCCTTCTTGACGGCACTGAAGCTTTCTTT
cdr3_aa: CASTLLDGTEAFF

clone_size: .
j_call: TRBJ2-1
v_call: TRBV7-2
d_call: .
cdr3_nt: TGTGCCAGCAGCTTAGGACAGAACAATGAGCAGTTCTTC
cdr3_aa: CASSLGQNNEQFF

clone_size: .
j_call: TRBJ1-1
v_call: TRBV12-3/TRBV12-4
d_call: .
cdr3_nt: TGTGCCAGCCGGGTATATAACACTGAAGCTTTCTTT
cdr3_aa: CASRVYNTEAFF

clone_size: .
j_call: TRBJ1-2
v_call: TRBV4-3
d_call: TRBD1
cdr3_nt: TGCGCCAGCAGTCCGATCACAGGGGGCGCAAACTATGGCTACACCTTC
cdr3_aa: CASSPITGGANYGYTF

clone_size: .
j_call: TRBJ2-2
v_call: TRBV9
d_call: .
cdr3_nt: TGTGCCAGCAGCGTTGCCGGGAACGCCGGGGAGCTGTTTTTT
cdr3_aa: CASSVAGNAGELFF